Presented here are 18 T cell receptor beta chains from one specimen sequenced in a study of T cells after yellow fever vaccination. A single record per CDR3 protein comes from TCRdb applying MiXCR to the 5' RACE reads. The data show some 320,000 distinct CDR3 sequences, with about 4% seen just once and around 23% held by the top ten. The starting material was PBMCs, obtained 5 days after the yellow fever booster vaccination. These receptors were taken from a young man who received the YFV17D yellow fever vaccine.

The V call is TRBV19, the J call TRBJ2-4; perhaps TRBD1 as D (8 bases). Germline assignment: CDR1 LNHDA and CDR2 SQIVND (reference sequence). The CDR3 extends over 16 amino acids. With 3 bases removed from V and 0 bases from J, the gap between germline ends came to 12 bases. This CDR3 reads CASSITGGVAKNIQYF. In nucleotides, the CDR3 is TGTGCCAGTAGTATCACAGGGGGGGTAGCCAAAAACATTCAGTACTTC.

The chain carries TRBV27 and TRBJ1-4; D may be TRBD1 (6 bases). The CDR3 covers 14 residues. With 5 bases removed from V and 2 bases from J, the gap between germline ends came to 9 bases. In germline, CDR1 is MNHEY, CDR2 SMNVEV (reference sequence). The CDR3 loop reads CASSGTGTNEKLFF. As DNA, the CDR3 is TGTGCCAGCAGTGGTACAGGGACTAATGAAAAACTGTTTTTT.

The rearrangement joins TRBV6-5 to TRBJ1-6, with D perhaps matching TRBD1 (6 bases). The germline V gene encodes CDR1 MNHEY and CDR2 SVGAGI. CDR3 length equals 16 residues. V lost 6 bases and J lost 6, with 18 bases in between. CDR3: CASRTGSGGANSPLHF. CDR3 nucleotides: TGTGCCAGCAGGACCGGGAGTGGGGGCGCTAATTCACCCCTCCACTTT.

This clonotype was observed a few times. V usage is TRBV14 and J usage is TRBJ2-3; tentative D call: TRBD2 (5 bases). V was trimmed by 6 bases and J by 0 bases, leaving 10 bases between them. The V gene's germline CDR1 is SGHDN and CDR2 FVKESK. The CDR3 length is 14 residues. The CDR3 reads CASSTLVSTDTQYF. The CDR3 coding sequence is TGTGCCAGCAGTACACTAGTTAGCACAGATACGCAGTATTTT.

This clonotype was observed a few times. A clone one base away is much larger, so this may be a read error. This sequence joins TRBV7-2 and TRBJ2-7, with D uncertain. This CDR3 has 12 residues. Trimming took off 3 bases at V and 2 bases at J, with 5 bases between the two ends. Per the germline V gene, CDR1 is SGHTA and CDR2 is FQGNSA. The CDR3 loop reads CASSFDPYEQYF. The CDR3 nucleotides are TGTGCCAGCAGCTTCGACCCCTACGAGCAGTACTTC. The full variable domain, with the rest looked up from reference TRBV7-2 and TRBJ2-7, is GAGVSQSPSNKVTEKGKDVELRCDPISGHTALYWYRQSLGQGLEFLIYFQGNSAPDKSGLPSDRFSAERTGGSVSTLTIQRTQQEDSAVYLCASSFDPYEQYFGPGTRLTVT.

The chain recombines TRBV4-2 with TRBJ2-6; possible D gene TRBD1, 6 bases. The V gene's germline CDR1 is LGHNA and CDR2 YNFKEQ. V was cut by 1 base and J by 2 bases, with 12 bases left in between. The CDR3 has 17 amino acids. CDR3 in amino acids: CASSQAAGVAGANVLTF. The CDR3 DNA follows: TGTGCCAGCAGCCAAGCAGCAGGGGTTGCTGGGGCCAACGTCCTGACTTTC.

In its sample, this clonotype was seen many times. The V and J genes are TRBV5-1 and TRBJ2-5; 8 nucleotides match TRBD2. Germline-derived CDR1 and CDR2 are SGHRS and YFSETQ. V shed 6 bases, J shed 3 bases, and the junction held 10 bases outside the gene matches. This CDR3 has 15 amino acids. CDR3 in amino acids: CASTRSGGVEETQYF. The CDR3 nucleotides read TGCGCCAGCACACGGAGCGGGGGAGTAGAAGAGACCCAGTACTTC.

This clonotype has only a few counts. The chain joins TRBV14 to TRBJ1-1, with D maybe TRBD1 (5 bases). CDR3 length: 16 amino acids. The germline V and J ends were trimmed by 8 bases and 0 bases, with 19 bases remaining between them. Germline V lookup: CDR1 SGHDN, CDR2 FVKESK. This CDR3 is CASDQPGTRVNTEAFF. CDR3 DNA sequence: TGTGCCAGCGACCAGCCCGGGACCAGAGTGAACACTGAAGCTTTCTTT.

The chain has TRBV7-2 and TRBJ2-2; the match to TRBD1 covers 7 bases. The CDR3 runs 16 residues. V shed 0 bases and J 4 bases; nucleotides not matched to a gene: 5. Germline lookup yields CDR1 SGHTA and CDR2 FQGNSA. The CDR3 region has the DNA TGTGCCAGCAGCTTAGCACTCGACAGGGTCACCGGGGAGCTGTTTTTT. This sequence encodes CASSLALDRVTGELFF. Full variable domain (rest looked up from reference TRBV7-2 and TRBJ2-2): GAGVSQSPSNKVTEKGKDVELRCDPISGHTALYWYRQSLGQGLEFLIYFQGNSAPDKSGLPSDRFSAERTGGSVSTLTIQRTQQEDSAVYLCASSLALDRVTGELFFGEGSRLTVL.

This clonotype was detected a few times. The chain recombines TRBV7-3 with TRBJ1-1; D unresolved. Germline V gene data show CDR1 as SGHTA and CDR2 as FQGTGA. The CDR3 sequence is 13 residues long. The V gene lost 5 bases and the J gene lost 4 bases, with 11 bases spanning the gap. The CDR3 reads CASSAGLGTEAFF. In DNA form, the CDR3 reads TGTGCCAGCAGCGCGGGGTTGGGCACTGAAGCTTTCTTT.

The table lists this clonotype with many counts. The V call is TRBV20-1, the J call TRBJ2-7, with 8 bases matching TRBD2. Germline V gene sequence: CDR1 DFQATT, CDR2 SNEGSKA (reference sequence). The trim removed 6 bases at V and 6 bases at J, leaving 7 bases unmatched. This CDR3 has 12 residues. The CDR3 reads CSARGSGGEQYF. The CDR3 nucleotides are TGCAGTGCCCGAGGGAGCGGGGGCGAGCAGTACTTC.

This clonotype was observed a few times. This CDR3 reads CASSLDQGSGQPQHF. The CDR3 nucleotides read TGCGCCAGCAGCTTGGATCAGGGAAGCGGGCAGCCCCAGCATTTT. The chain combines TRBV5-1 with TRBJ1-5; weak D call: TRBD1 (5 bases). CDR3 size: 15 residues. Germline V gene lookup returns CDR1 SGHRS and CDR2 YFSETQ. Trimming stripped 0 bases from V and 7 bases from J, with 14 bases between.

This chain connects TRBV3-1 to TRBJ2-5, with TRBD1 identical over 9 bases. CDR1 and CDR2 (germline): LGHDT, YNNKEL (reference sequence). J lost 5 bases, V lost 5 bases, and 9 bases had no gene match. CDR3 length: 15 amino acids. CDR3 bases: TGTGCCAGCAGCTTCGGGACAGGGAGTAGGGAGACCCAGTACTTC. The encoded protein is CASSFGTGSRETQYF.

The table lists this clonotype with a few counts. The rearrangement links TRBV5-1 to TRBJ2-1; D might be TRBD2 (6 bases). The CDR3 is 16 amino acids. Deletions cut 0 bases from V and 15 bases from J, with 25 bases between. CDR1 is SGHRS and CDR2 is YFSETQ in the germline V gene. CDR3 bases: TGCGCCAGCAGCTTGGTGGGAGTACGGGGGAGGACGCACGCGTTCTTC. Translated, it gives CASSLVGVRGRTHAFF.

This clonotype was detected only a few times. V is TRBV4-3 and J is TRBJ1-4; D is undetermined. The germline V gene has CDR1 LGHNA and CDR2 YSLEER. The CDR3 covers 17 residues. Trimming stripped 6 bases from V and 0 bases from J, with 17 bases between. CDR3 in amino acids: CASRPSVVLATNEKLFF. The CDR3 region has the DNA TGCGCCAGCAGACCAAGCGTGGTCCTCGCAACTAATGAAAAACTGTTTTTT.

This clonotype was recorded a few times. The chain has TRBV4-1 and TRBJ1-2, with D unresolved. This CDR3 has 14 residues. Germline loops: CDR1 MGHRA, CDR2 YSYEKL. Trimming removed 0 bases from V and 8 bases from J, with 13 bases in between. CDR3 region: CASSQEGVTYGYTF. The CDR3 DNA reads TGCGCCAGCAGCCAAGAGGGCGTCACCTACGGCTACACCTTC.

The rearrangement links TRBV3-1 to TRBJ2-7; the D is unclear. V gave up 4 bases and J gave up 6 bases, with 25 bases separating them. Germline loops: CDR1 LGHDT, CDR2 YNNKEL (reference sequence). CDR3 length equals 17 residues. As DNA, the CDR3 is TGTGCCAGCAGCCCTATCACGGCAGCCCCTCTCGATTTCGAGCAGTACTTC. It is translated as CASSPITAAPLDFEQYF.

This clonotype has only a few counts. The V gene is TRBV20-1, the J gene TRBJ1-5; D remains unclear. Germline V CDR1 and CDR2: DFQATT, SNEGSKA (reference sequence). V lost 1 base to trimming and J lost 0 bases, with 16 bases between them. This CDR3 comprises 17 residues. The DNA of the CDR3 is TGCAGTGCTAGAGCAATGGCCGGCCTGTATAGCAATCAGCCCCAGCATTTT. Its protein product is CSARAMAGLYSNQPQHF.